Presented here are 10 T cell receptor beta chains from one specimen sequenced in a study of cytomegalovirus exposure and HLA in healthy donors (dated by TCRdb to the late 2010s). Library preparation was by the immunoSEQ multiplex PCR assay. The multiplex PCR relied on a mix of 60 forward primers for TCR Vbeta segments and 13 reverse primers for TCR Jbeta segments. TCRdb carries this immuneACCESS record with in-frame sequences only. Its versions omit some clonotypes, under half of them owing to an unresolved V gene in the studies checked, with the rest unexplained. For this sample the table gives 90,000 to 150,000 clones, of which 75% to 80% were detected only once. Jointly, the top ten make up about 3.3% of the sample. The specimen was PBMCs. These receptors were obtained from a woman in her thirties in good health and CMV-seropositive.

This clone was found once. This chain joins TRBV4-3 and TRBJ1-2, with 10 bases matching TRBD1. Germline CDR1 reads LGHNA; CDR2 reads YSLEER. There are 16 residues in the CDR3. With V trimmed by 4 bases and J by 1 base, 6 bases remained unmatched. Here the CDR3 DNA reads TGCGCCAGCAGCCCGACCGGGACAGGGGTTAACTATGGCTACACCTTC. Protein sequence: CASSPTGTGVNYGYTF.

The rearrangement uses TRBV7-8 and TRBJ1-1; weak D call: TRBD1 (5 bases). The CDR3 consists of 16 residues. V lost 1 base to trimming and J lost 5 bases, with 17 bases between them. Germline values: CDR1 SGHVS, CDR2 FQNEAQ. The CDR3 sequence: CASSLVYGGGGTEAFF. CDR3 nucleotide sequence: TGTGCCAGCAGCTTAGTGTATGGCGGGGGTGGGACTGAAGCTTTCTTT.

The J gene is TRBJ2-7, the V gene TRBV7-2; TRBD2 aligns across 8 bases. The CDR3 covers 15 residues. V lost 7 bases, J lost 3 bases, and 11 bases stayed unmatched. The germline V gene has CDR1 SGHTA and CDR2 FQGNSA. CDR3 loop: CASTETSALFYEQYF. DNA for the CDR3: TGTGCCAGCACTGAGACTAGCGCCCTTTTCTACGAGCAGTACTTC.

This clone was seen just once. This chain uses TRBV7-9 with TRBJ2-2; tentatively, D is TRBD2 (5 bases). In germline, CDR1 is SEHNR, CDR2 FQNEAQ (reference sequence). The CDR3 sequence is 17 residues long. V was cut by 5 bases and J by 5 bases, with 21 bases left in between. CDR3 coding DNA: TGTGCCAGCAGCCCACGACTCGACTATGAAGAAACCGGGGAGCTGTTTTTT. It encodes CASSPRLDYEETGELFF.

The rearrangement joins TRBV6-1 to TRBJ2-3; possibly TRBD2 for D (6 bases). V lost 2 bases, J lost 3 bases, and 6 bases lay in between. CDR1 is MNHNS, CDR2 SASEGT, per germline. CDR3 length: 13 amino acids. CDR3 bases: TGTGCCAGCAGTGAACGGGGGACAGATACGCAGTATTTT. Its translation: CASSERGTDTQYF.

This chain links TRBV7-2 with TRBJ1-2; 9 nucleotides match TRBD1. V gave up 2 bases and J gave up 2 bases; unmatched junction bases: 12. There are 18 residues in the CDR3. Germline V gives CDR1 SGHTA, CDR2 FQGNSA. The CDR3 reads CASSLRPGGQGKNYGYTF. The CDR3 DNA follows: TGTGCCAGCAGCTTAAGGCCCGGGGGACAGGGAAAAAACTATGGCTACACCTTC.

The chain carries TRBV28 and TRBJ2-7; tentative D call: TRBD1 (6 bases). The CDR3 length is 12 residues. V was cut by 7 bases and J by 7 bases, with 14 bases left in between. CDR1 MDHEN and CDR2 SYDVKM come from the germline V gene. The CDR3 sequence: CASTPGAGEQYF. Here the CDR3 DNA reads TGTGCCAGCACCCCAGGGGCGGGTGAGCAGTACTTC.

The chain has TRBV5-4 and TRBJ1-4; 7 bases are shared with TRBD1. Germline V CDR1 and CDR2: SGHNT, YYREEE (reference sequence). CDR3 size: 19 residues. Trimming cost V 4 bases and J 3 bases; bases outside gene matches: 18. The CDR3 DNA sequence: TGTGCCAGCAGCAACGTCCCGGGACAGCCCTTTTACTCTAATGAAAAACTGTTTTTT. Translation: CASSNVPGQPFYSNEKLFF. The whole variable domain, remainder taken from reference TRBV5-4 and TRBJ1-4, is ETGVTQSPTHLIKTRGQQVTLRCSSQSGHNTVSWYQQALGQGPQFIFQYYREEENGRGNFPPRFSGLQFPNYSSELNVNALELDDSALYLCASSNVPGQPFYSNEKLFFGSGTQLSVL.

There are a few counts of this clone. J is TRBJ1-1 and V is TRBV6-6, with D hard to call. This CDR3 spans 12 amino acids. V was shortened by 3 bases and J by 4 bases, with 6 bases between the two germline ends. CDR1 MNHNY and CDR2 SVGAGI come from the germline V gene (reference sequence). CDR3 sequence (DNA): TGTGCCAGCAGTTATGTCGGCACTGAAGCTTTCTTT. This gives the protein CASSYVGTEAFF.

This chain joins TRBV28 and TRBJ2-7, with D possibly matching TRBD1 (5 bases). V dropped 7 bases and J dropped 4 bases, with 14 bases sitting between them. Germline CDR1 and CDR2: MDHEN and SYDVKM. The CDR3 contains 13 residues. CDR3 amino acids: CASKVAGPYEQYF. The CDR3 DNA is TGTGCCAGCAAGGTGGCAGGGCCGTACGAGCAGTACTTC. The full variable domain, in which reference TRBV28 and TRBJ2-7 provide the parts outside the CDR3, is DVKVTQSSRYLVKRTGEKVFLECVQDMDHENMFWYRQDPGLGLRLIYFSYDVKMKEKGDIPEGYSVSREKKERFSLILESASTNQTSMYLCASKVAGPYEQYFGPGTRLTVT.